A selection of T cell receptor beta chains follows, all from one sample in a study of blood T cell repertoires in COVID-19. Using immunoSEQ multiplex PCR, the repertoire was profiled, and TCRdb retains in-frame clones only, with some absent. The sample holds 200,000 to 300,000 clones, 80% to 90% seen once. The sequenced sample was peripheral blood. Every receptor here comes from a man in his fifties or sixties with acute or convalescent COVID-19. Each CDR3 is given with its conserved first and last residue. The D gene is left open where the match is weak. The size of a clone is reported for some rows only, either as once, few or many, or as a class for expanded clones.

15 NA TRBJ2-7 TRBV4-2 few CASSQETDRYYEQYF TGTGCCAGCAGCCAAGAGACAGACAGGTACTACGAGCAGTACTTC
15 TRBD1 TRBJ1-4 TRBV6-5 NA CASRDRVSTNEKLFF TGTGCCAGCAGGGACAGGGTGTCAACTAATGAAAAACTGTTTTTT
14 NA TRBJ2-7 TRBV5-4 few CASSSNLREGEQYF TGTGCCAGCAGTTCGAATTTGCGGGAAGGCGAGCAGTACTTC
14 NA TRBJ1-2 TRBV5-8 NA CASSLGQPNYGYTF TGTGCCAGCAGCCTAGGACAGCCGAACTATGGCTACACCTTC
15 TRBD2 TRBJ2-1 TRBV5-1 NA CASSVLAGAANEQFF TGCGCCAGCAGCGTCCTAGCGGGGGCAGCAAATGAGCAGTTCTTC
14 TRBD2 TRBJ2-7 TRBV5-1 NA CASSPGLAGVEQYF TGCGCCAGCAGCCCCGGACTAGCGGGAGTCGAGCAGTACTTC
15 TRBD1 TRBJ2-5 TRBV28 few CASSFGAGGLETQYF TGTGCCAGCAGTTTTGGGGCAGGGGGCTTGGAGACCCAGTACTTC
15 TRBD1 TRBJ1-1 TRBV6-5 NA CASSYFTGGNTEAFF TGTGCCAGCAGTTACTTTACAGGGGGAAACACTGAAGCTTTCTTT
16 NA TRBJ2-6 TRBV6-2/TRBV6-3 NA CASSGAGPSGANVLTF TGTGCCAGCAGTGGGGCGGGGCCCTCTGGGGCCAACGTCCTGACTTTC
14 NA TRBJ2-7 TRBV5-6 NA CASRSRDFTYEQYF TGTGCCAGCAGATCCCGGGACTTCACCTACGAGCAGTACTTC
16 TRBD2 TRBJ2-1 TRBV6-1 NA CASSERGGGRYNEQFF TGTGCCAGCAGTGAAAGGGGCGGGGGGCGATACAATGAGCAGTTCTTC
16 TRBD2 TRBJ2-1 TRBV9 once CASSVVGSGEDNEQFF TGTGCCAGCAGCGTAGTAGGCAGCGGGGAGGATAATGAGCAGTTCTTC
12 NA TRBJ2-7 TRBV5-6 once CASSFYGSEQYF TGTGCCAGCAGCTTTTATGGGAGCGAGCAGTACTTC
13 TRBD1 TRBJ2-2 TRBV7-8 NA CASSWQGAGELFF TGTGCCAGCAGCTGGCAGGGGGCCGGGGAGCTGTTTTTT
15 NA TRBJ2-1 TRBV5-1 NA CASSLGTIIKDEQFF TGCGCCAGCAGCTTGGGGACTATTATTAAGGATGAGCAGTTCTTC
12 NA TRBJ2-3 TRBV9 NA CASSVGPDTQYF TGTGCCAGCAGCGTAGGGCCAGATACGCAGTATTTT
15 NA TRBJ2-7 TRBV19 NA CASSPLSGRGTKQYF TGTGCCAGTAGCCCACTGTCCGGTAGGGGAACGAAGCAGTACTTC
14 NA TRBJ2-7 TRBV7-9 NA CASSLDGASYEQYF TGTGCCAGCAGCTTAGATGGGGCATCCTACGAGCAGTACTTC
14 NA TRBJ1-1 TRBV5-6 few CASSRTGRDTEAFF TGTGCCAGCAGCCGTACAGGGAGGGACACTGAAGCTTTCTTT
17 TRBD1 TRBJ2-4 TRBV3-1/TRBV3-2 NA CASSQLSRTGSKNIQYF TGTGCCAGCAGCCAGCTTTCCCGGACAGGGTCCAAAAACATTCAGTACTTC
15 NA TRBJ1-1 TRBV5-1 NA CASSLVQGQNTEAFF TGCGCCAGCAGCTTGGTGCAGGGGCAGAACACTGAAGCTTTCTTT
12 TRBD1 TRBJ1-1 TRBV29-1 NA CSARQGVTEAFF TGCAGCGCAAGACAGGGGGTGACTGAAGCTTTCTTT
19 TRBD2 TRBJ2-3 TRBV7-9 NA CASSLGLQAPTSRTDTQYF TGTGCCAGCAGCTTAGGACTCCAGGCTCCGACTAGCCGCACAGATACGCAGTATTTT
17 TRBD2 TRBJ2-1 TRBV4-3 NA CASSQDGRVGAAGEQFF TGCGCCAGCAGCCAGGACGGGAGGGTAGGGGCAGCAGGGGAGCAGTTCTTC